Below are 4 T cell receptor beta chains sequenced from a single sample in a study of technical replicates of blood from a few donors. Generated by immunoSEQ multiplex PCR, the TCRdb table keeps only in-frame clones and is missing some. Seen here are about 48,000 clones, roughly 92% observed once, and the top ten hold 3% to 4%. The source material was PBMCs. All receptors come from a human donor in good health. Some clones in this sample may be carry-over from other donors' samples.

CDR3: CASSPLERDEQYF. The DNA of the CDR3 is TGTGCCAGCTCACCATTAGAGCGAGACGAGCAGTACTTC. The chain has TRBV18 and TRBJ2-7; D unresolved. Germline loops: CDR1 KGHSH, CDR2 LQKENI. Deletions cut 2 bases from V and 5 bases from J, with 10 bases between. The CDR3 runs 13 residues.

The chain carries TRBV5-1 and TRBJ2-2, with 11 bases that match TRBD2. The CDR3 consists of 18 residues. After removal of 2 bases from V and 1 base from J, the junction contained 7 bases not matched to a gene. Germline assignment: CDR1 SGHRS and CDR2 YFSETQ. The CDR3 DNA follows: TGCGCCAGCAGCTTAACGGCAGGGACTAGCGGGAACACCGGGGAGCTGTTTTTT. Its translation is CASSLTAGTSGNTGELFF.

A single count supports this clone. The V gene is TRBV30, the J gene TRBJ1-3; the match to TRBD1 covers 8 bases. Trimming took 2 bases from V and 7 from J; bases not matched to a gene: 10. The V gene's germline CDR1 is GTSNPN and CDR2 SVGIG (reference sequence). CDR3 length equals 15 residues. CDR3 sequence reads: CAWSFPGGASNTIYF. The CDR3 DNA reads TGTGCCTGGAGTTTCCCAGGGGGCGCATCGAACACCATATATTTT. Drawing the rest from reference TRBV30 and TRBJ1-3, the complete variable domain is SQTIHQWPATLVQPVGSPLSLECTVEGTSNPNLYWYRQAAGRGLQLLFYSVGIGQISSEVPQNLSASRPQDRQFILSSKKLLLSDSGFYLCAWSFPGGASNTIYFGEGSWLTVV.

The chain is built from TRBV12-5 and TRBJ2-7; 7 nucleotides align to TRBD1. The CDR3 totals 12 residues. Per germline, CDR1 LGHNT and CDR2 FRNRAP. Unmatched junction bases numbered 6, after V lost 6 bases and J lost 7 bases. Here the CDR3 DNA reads TGTGCTAGTGGGGAGGACAGGAGTGAGCAGTACTTC. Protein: CASGEDRSEQYF.